The 9 T cell receptor beta chains below all came from one sample that was sequenced in a study of regulatory T cells in long-lasting Graves disease. Regarding time point: newly diagnosed GD, antithyroid drugs for less than 3 months. With RNA extracted from PBMCs as input, the TCR library was made. Arm-PCR of CDR3 regions and iRepertoire HTBI primers were the basis on which TCR beta libraries were built. MiXCR, applied by TCRdb to the multiplex PCR reads, yields one record per CDR3 protein. Among about 540,000 distinct CDR3 sequences listed, roughly 13% were seen once. This sample also appeared in a second study, on T cells in Graves' hyperthyroidism and ophthalmopathy.

The sample consisted of peripheral blood mononuclear cells (PBMCs), taken at new diagnosis, from a patient treated with antithyroid drugs. Receptor source: a young man with Graves disease.

This clonotype came up many times. The J gene is TRBJ1-2, the V gene TRBV12-3 or TRBV12-4, with a weak D call TRBD1 (6 bases). Trimming shortened V by 2 bases and J by 2 bases, and 12 bases separated the two germline ends. This CDR3 comprises 15 residues. Here the CDR3 DNA reads TGTGCCAGCAGTTTATTAAGGGACAACAACTATGGCTACACCTTC. The encoded protein is CASSLLRDNNYGYTF.

This clonotype occurred many times. The chain links TRBV2 to TRBJ1-1; D is undetermined. The CDR3 loop spans 15 amino acids. V lost 4 bases, J lost 1 base, and 13 bases lay in between. Germline CDR1 is SNHLY and CDR2 is FYNNEI. The CDR3 region is CASSGVFRGNTEAFF. As DNA, the CDR3 is TGTGCCAGCAGTGGGGTCTTCCGTGGGAACACTGAAGCTTTCTTT.

Ten or more counts support this clonotype. The gene calls are TRBV14 and TRBJ2-5, with 9 bases lining up with TRBD2. This CDR3 spans 14 amino acids. V lost 6 bases to trimming and J lost 4 bases; unmatched junction nucleotides: 6. Germline V gene lookup returns CDR1 SGHDN and CDR2 FVKESK. The CDR3 loop reads CASSPAAGGETQYF. The CDR3 nucleotides are TGTGCCAGCAGTCCCGCAGCGGGGGGAGAGACCCAGTACTTC.

The sample holds one count of this clonotype. The chain couples TRBV13 to TRBJ1-5; tentatively, D is TRBD1 (5 bases). Trimming removed 5 bases from V and 4 bases from J, with 12 bases in between. The CDR3 is 14 residues long. Per germline, CDR1 PRHDT and CDR2 FYEKMQ (reference sequence). The chain's CDR3 is CASSQNGGNQPQHF. The CDR3 DNA follows: TGTGCCAGCAGCCAAAACGGGGGGAATCAGCCCCAGCATTTT. Complete variable domain (other parts from reference TRBV13 and TRBJ1-5): AAGVIQSPRHLIKEKRETATLKCYPIPRHDTVYWYQQGPGQDPQFLISFYEKMQSDKGSIPDRFSAQQFSDYHSELNMSSLELGDSALYFCASSQNGGNQPQHFGDGTRLSIL.

This clonotype was found many times. The chain combines TRBV18 with TRBJ1-2, with a possible D match to TRBD1 (5 bases). V gave up 3 bases and J gave up 8 bases, with 13 bases separating them. Germline CDR1 KGHSH, CDR2 LQKENI. The CDR3 sequence is 13 residues long. For the CDR3, the DNA is TGTGCCAGCTCACCGCAACAGGAGGACGGCTACACCTTC. Translating it yields CASSPQQEDGYTF.

There are a few counts of this clonotype. Sequence at one end of the junction differs from germline and may be a read error. This rearrangement joins TRBV13 to TRBJ1-5; no definite D call. This CDR3 has 12 amino acids. Per germline, CDR1 PRHDT and CDR2 FYEKMQ (reference sequence). The CDR3 here is CASSLGRQTQHF. CDR3 coding DNA: TGTGCCAGCAGCTTAGGTCGTCAGACCCAGCATTTT.

This clonotype was detected many times. The CDR3 bases are TGCAGCGTTGATGAGATACTAGCGGGATGGGTCTACAATGAGCAGTTCTTC. As protein: CSVDEILAGWVYNEQFF. The chain recombines TRBV29-1 with TRBJ2-1; 10 bases line up with TRBD2. V lost 3 bases and J lost 3; bases outside the gene matches: 11. Germline CDR1 and CDR2: SQVTM and ANQGSEA. The CDR3 extends over 17 amino acids.

Many counts were recorded for this clonotype. In DNA form, the CDR3 reads TGTGCCAGCACCCTCCCGGCGGGGGCAGATACGCAGTATTTT. Its protein product is CASTLPAGADTQYF. The chain is built from TRBV7-2 and TRBJ2-3; 7 positions match TRBD2. Trimming took 7 bases from V and 4 from J; bases not matched to a gene: 8. The CDR3 is 14 residues long. Germline V gives CDR1 SGHTA, CDR2 FQGNSA.

There are many counts of this clonotype. V and J are TRBV7-2 and TRBJ2-3, with D unclear. Trimming left V 1 base short and J 3 bases short, with 11 bases between. The CDR3 runs to 15 residues. The germline V gene encodes CDR1 SGHTA and CDR2 FQGNSA. CDR3 protein: CASSLVGQPTDTQYF. For the CDR3, the DNA is TGTGCCAGCAGCTTAGTGGGCCAGCCTACAGATACGCAGTATTTT.